A selection of T cell receptor beta chains follows, all from one sample in a study of blood T cell repertoires in COVID-19. Assay: immunoSEQ multiplex PCR; the TCRdb copy retains only in-frame clones and omits some. The sample carries some 240,000 clones, approximately 80% recorded once. The sequenced sample was peripheral blood. The receptors here all came from an elderly woman with acute or convalescent COVID-19. The conserved cysteine and the conserved F or W are not part of the CDR3 here. Fields, in order: D gene, V gene, CDR3 length, CDR3 protein. The D gene is left open where the match is weak.

NA	TRBV5-6	12	ASSLGGGRQPQH
TRBD1	TRBV28	13	ASSSPGQGVWTQY
NA	TRBV27	12	ASSPQPAEAEAF
TRBD1	TRBV5-6	13	ASSIGQGYNTEAF
NA	TRBV12-3/TRBV12-4	11	ASRDRPTGELF
TRBD2	TRBV28	13	ASIPAGGGGGEQY
TRBD1	TRBV28	10	ASGQGNQPQH
NA	TRBV6-5	12	ASSYSVGGEKLF
TRBD2	TRBV7-6	15	ASSLKGRGTYTGELF
TRBD1	TRBV28	11	ASNSRGKGEQY
NA	TRBV15	13	ATSRDPGGVEKLF
TRBD1	TRBV11-1	13	ASSLAGTGTHEQY
NA	TRBV11-2	12	ASSLRQATYEQY
NA	TRBV5-8	13	ASTINYSPGNTIY
NA	TRBV5-6	10	ASSLSGYGYT
NA	TRBV4-1	11	ASGGLPFYGYT
NA	TRBV5-1	12	ASSLGQSYNEQF
TRBD2	TRBV7-3	13	ASSLAGGLPDTQY
NA	TRBV5-1	13	ASSLEGFSNQPQH
TRBD2	TRBV9	15	ASSVGTAGDLQETQY
NA	TRBV5-1	14	ASSWRGGSRDYGYT
TRBD1	TRBV29-1	10	SGGTGGYGYT
TRBD1	TRBV2	13	ASSATGATNEKLF
NA	TRBV5-4	13	ASSLGGLTNYGYT
TRBD1	TRBV19	13	ASSRQGRGSQPQH
TRBD2	TRBV30	11	AWSVQAGVEQY
NA	TRBV5-6	12	ASSLAKRRDTQY
NA	TRBV9	9	ASGQEETQY
NA	TRBV5-1	11	ASSPTGNSPLH
TRBD2	TRBV7-2	13	ASSSAGGGTDTQY
TRBD2	TRBV30	13	AWSAGTSGKETQY
TRBD1	TRBV4-1	14	ASSRQGQDSGNTIY
TRBD2	TRBV5-1	16	ASSLGRTSGEVQETQY
TRBD1	TRBV28	13	ASSLGQGNNQPQH
NA	TRBV19	12	ASSIQGRNYGYT
NA	TRBV10-3	10	ATRGGNQPQH
TRBD1	TRBV11-3	12	ASSAQGYQETQY